The present entry profiles one TCR beta chain with its context. This CDR3 has 12 residues. The V end was cut by 4 bases, the J end by 3 bases, with 9 bases between. Germline-derived CDR1 and CDR2 are SQVTM and ANQGSEA. This entry comes from a study of blood T cell repertoires in COVID-19. Study overall: T cells, B-cell-depleted T cells, or PBMCs provided the cDNA or gDNA that served as material.

Under the authors' procedure: The assay estimated nucleated cells by amplifying reference gene primers. Sequencing used immunoSEQ multiplex PCR; TCRdb keeps in-frame clones, though not all of them. D and trimming were read from the DNA, whereas the V and J calls and clone size are those reported in that table. The repertoire holds some 220,000 clones, around 82% seen once, with roughly 2.3% in the top ten. The sample was peripheral blood. The chain employs TRBV29-1 and TRBJ1-2, with a possible D match to TRBD1 (6 bases). This receptor was identified in a woman aged 60-75 years with acute or convalescent COVID-19. Here the CDR3 reads CSVVSGDYGYTF. The CDR3 bases are TGCAGCGTTGTTTCAGGGGACTATGGCTACACCTTC.